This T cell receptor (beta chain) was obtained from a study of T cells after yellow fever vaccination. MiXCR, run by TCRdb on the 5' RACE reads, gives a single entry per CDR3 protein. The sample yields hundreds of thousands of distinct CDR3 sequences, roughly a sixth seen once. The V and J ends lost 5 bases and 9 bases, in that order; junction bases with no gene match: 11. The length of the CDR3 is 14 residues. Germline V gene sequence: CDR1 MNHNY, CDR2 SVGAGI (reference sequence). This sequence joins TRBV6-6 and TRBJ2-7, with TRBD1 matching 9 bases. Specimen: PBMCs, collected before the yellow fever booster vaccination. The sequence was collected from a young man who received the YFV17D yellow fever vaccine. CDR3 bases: TGTGCCAGCAGTATCGCGGGACAGGGTAGCGCGCAGTACTTC. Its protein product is CASSIAGQGSAQYF.